One and the same sample provided the 22 T cell receptor beta chains below, sequenced in a study of OX40 agonist ivuxolimab in advanced cancers. Profiling relied on immunoSEQ multiplex PCR, and the TCRdb table lists in-frame clones only, not all of them. Of roughly 62,000 clones in the sample, 85% were seen once. The sample in question was CD4+ or CD8+ T cells sorted from blood, obtained in a trial of the OX40 agonist ivuxolimab. The receptors here all came from an adult with an advanced solid tumor such as melanoma, head and neck, liver or kidney cancer.

The chain has TRBV9 and TRBJ2-2; maybe TRBD2 (6 bases). Trimming took off 2 bases at V and 7 bases at J, with 12 bases between the two ends. The CDR3 is 14 residues long. The germline V gene encodes CDR1 SGDLS and CDR2 YYNGEE. The CDR3 reads CASSVRPGVGELFF. The CDR3 nucleotides read TGTGCCAGCAGCGTCCGGCCGGGGGTCGGGGAGCTGTTTTTT.

V usage is TRBV7-2 and J usage is TRBJ1-2, with a possible D match to TRBD1 (5 bases). Trimming shortened V by 5 bases and J by 6 bases, and 10 bases separated the two germline ends. Germline V CDR1 and CDR2: SGHTA, FQGNSA. The CDR3 is 12 amino acids. The CDR3 region is CASSPLGHGYTF. The CDR3 region has the DNA TGTGCCAGCAGCCCATTGGGACATGGCTACACCTTC.

This chain joins TRBV5-3 and TRBJ1-2; no clear D. TRBV5-3 counts as an open reading frame of uncertain function. This CDR3 comprises 15 residues. With 3 bases removed from V and 3 bases from J, the gap between germline ends came to 15 bases. CDR3 sequence reads: CARSSHLTVYYGYTF. CDR3 nucleotides: TGTGCCAGAAGCTCTCACCTAACTGTCTACTATGGCTACACCTTC.

The chain recombines TRBV6-5 with TRBJ1-1; no clear D. V was trimmed by 5 bases and J by 5 bases, leaving 12 bases between them. The germline gives CDR1 MNHEY, CDR2 SVGAGI. There are 13 residues in the CDR3. CDR3 loop: CASSQSAVTEAFF. CDR3 in DNA: TGTGCCAGCAGTCAATCGGCAGTTACTGAAGCTTTCTTT.

The V and J genes are TRBV19 and TRBJ1-1; possible D gene TRBD1, 5 bases. This CDR3 comprises 13 residues. Germline V gives CDR1 LNHDA, CDR2 SQIVND (reference sequence). Between the trimmed V and J ends, which lost 4 bases and 4 bases, there was a span of 10 bases. The CDR3 reads CASSNLRGTEAFF. Here the CDR3 DNA reads TGTGCCAGTAGTAATCTGAGGGGCACTGAAGCTTTCTTT. Filled out from reference TRBV19 and TRBJ1-1, the complete variable domain reads DGGITQSPKYLFRKEGQNVTLSCEQNLNHDAMYWYRQDPGQGLRLIYYSQIVNDFQKGDIAEGYSVSREKKESFPLTVTSAQKNPTAFYLCASSNLRGTEAFFGQGTRLTVV.

The chain combines TRBV2 with TRBJ1-2, with D possibly TRBD1 on 5 matching bases. Deletions cut 5 bases from V and 8 bases from J, with 15 bases between. Germline V lookup: CDR1 SNHLY, CDR2 FYNNEI. This CDR3 has 13 amino acids. The chain's CDR3 is CASSTSREGGYTF. In nucleotides, the CDR3 is TGTGCCAGCAGTACAAGCAGGGAGGGCGGCTACACCTTC.

This clone was detected only once. The chain employs TRBV6-1 and TRBJ1-6; 7 bases align to TRBD1. The CDR3 has 15 amino acids. CDR1 is MNHNS and CDR2 is SASEGT in the germline V gene. V trimming: 1 base; J trimming: 9 bases; junction bases outside the gene matches: 6. CDR3 DNA sequence: TGTGCCAGCAGTGAAGGGACAGGCAATCGTTCACCCCTCCACTTT. Residues: CASSEGTGNRSPLHF.

The chain links TRBV7-3 to TRBJ2-1; a possible D gene is TRBD1 (5 bases). The CDR3 sequence is 16 residues long. Germline CDR1 is SGHTA and CDR2 is FQGTGA. V dropped 5 bases and J dropped 1 base, with 15 bases sitting between them. The CDR3 coding sequence is TGTGCCAGCAGCCCCTCCAGGGTCCGATCCTACAATGAGCAGTTCTTC. Encoded protein: CASSPSRVRSYNEQFF.

In its sample, this clone is medium-sized (0.01 to 0.1%). Relative to the germline gene, one junction end is altered; a read error may explain this. In DNA form, the CDR3 reads TGTGCCAGCAGTTACTCAGTCTTCTTGTTC. Amino acids: CASSYSVFLF. The rearrangement joins TRBV6-5 to TRBJ2-7; D gene ambiguous. The CDR3 spans 10 residues. Per the germline V gene, CDR1 is MNHEY and CDR2 is SVGAGI.

This clone has only one observation. The V and J genes are TRBV28 and TRBJ1-6; 7 nucleotides match TRBD1. The ends lost 4 bases at V and 5 bases at J; junction bases unmatched: 5. The CDR3 contains 15 residues. Germline V gene lookup returns CDR1 MDHEN and CDR2 SYDVKM. CDR3 bases: TGTGCCAGCAGTTCAGTAACAGGGGATAATTCACCCCTCCACTTT. It encodes CASSSVTGDNSPLHF.

The CDR3 nucleotides are TGTGCCAGCAGTTACAGGACAGCCAGCAATCAGCCCCAGCATTTT. It specifies CASSYRTASNQPQHF. The chain is built from TRBV6-6 and TRBJ1-5; D perhaps matches TRBD1 (6 bases). The length of the CDR3 is 15 residues. V dropped 2 bases and J dropped 1 base, with 9 bases sitting between them. Germline CDR1 is MNHNY and CDR2 is SVGAGI (reference sequence).

The rearrangement uses TRBV19 and TRBJ1-1, with D uncertain. Trimming took 6 bases from V and 7 from J, leaving 9 bases between them. The CDR3 length is 11 residues. Per the germline V gene, CDR1 is LNHDA and CDR2 is SQIVND (reference sequence). CDR3 protein: CASRGFGEAFF. Written as DNA, the CDR3 is TGTGCCAGTAGAGGGTTCGGTGAAGCTTTCTTT. Complete variable domain (other parts from reference TRBV19 and TRBJ1-1): DGGITQSPKYLFRKEGQNVTLSCEQNLNHDAMYWYRQDPGQGLRLIYYSQIVNDFQKGDIAEGYSVSREKKESFPLTVTSAQKNPTAFYLCASRGFGEAFFGQGTRLTVV.

There are a few counts of this clone. The genes are TRBV6-5 and TRBJ2-5; no definite D call. Germline values: CDR1 MNHEY, CDR2 SVGAGI. Trimming removed 6 bases from V and 3 bases from J, with 8 bases in between. The CDR3 has 12 residues. This chain's CDR3 is CASRGAEETQYF. CDR3 nucleotides: TGTGCCAGCAGGGGTGCGGAAGAGACCCAGTACTTC.

The CDR3 DNA reads TGTGCCAGCAGTTTATCAGGGCTTAACTATGGCTACACCTTC. The encoded protein is CASSLSGLNYGYTF. The V call is TRBV28, the J call TRBJ1-2, with a tentative D call TRBD1 (5 bases). Germline CDR1 is MDHEN and CDR2 is SYDVKM. V shed 1 base and J shed 1 base, with 7 bases lying between them. CDR3 size: 14 residues.

The chain links TRBV27 to TRBJ2-1, with D maybe TRBD2 (6 bases). CDR1 MNHEY and CDR2 SMNVEV come from the germline V gene (reference sequence). V lost 4 bases and J 0 bases, leaving 13 bases between the germline ends. This CDR3 is 16 amino acids long. The CDR3 sequence: CASSYGRGSSYNEQFF. CDR3 nucleotide sequence: TGTGCCAGCAGTTATGGTCGGGGGAGCTCCTACAATGAGCAGTTCTTC.

The J gene is TRBJ1-1, the V gene TRBV7-2, with D uncertain. Germline V lookup: CDR1 SGHTA, CDR2 FQGNSA. The CDR3 sequence is 12 residues long. V gave up 1 base and J gave up 6 bases, with 6 bases separating them. CDR3 residues: CASSLGWSEAFF. CDR3 sequence (DNA): TGTGCCAGCAGCTTAGGGTGGTCTGAAGCTTTCTTT.

The chain has TRBV28 and TRBJ1-5; D is ambiguous. V gave up 3 bases and J gave up 5 bases, with 5 bases separating them. The CDR3 sequence is 12 residues long. Germline loops: CDR1 MDHEN, CDR2 SYDVKM. The CDR3: CASSLIHQPQHF. The CDR3 DNA follows: TGTGCCAGCAGTTTGATTCATCAGCCCCAGCATTTT.

The J gene is TRBJ2-5, the V gene TRBV10-2; D unresolved. The last part of the DNA fits TRBJ2-7 better; the J call may be wrong. In germline, CDR1 is WSHSY, CDR2 SAAADI. This CDR3 is 13 amino acids long. In DNA, the CDR3 is TGCGCCAGCAGTGAGGTCGGTAGATACGAGCAGTACTTC. This translates into CASSEVGRYEQYF.

The CDR3: CASSEVPDLAQPQHF. In nucleotides, the CDR3 is TGTGCCAGCAGTGAGGTTCCGGACTTGGCCCAGCCCCAGCATTTT. The chain carries TRBV6-1 and TRBJ1-5; D is unclear. The CDR3 spans 15 residues. V lost 3 bases to trimming and J lost 7 bases, with 16 bases between them. CDR1 and CDR2 (germline): MNHNS, SASEGT.

The rearrangement joins TRBV5-6 to TRBJ1-1; TRBD1 matches at 9 bases. Per the germline V gene, CDR1 is SGHDT and CDR2 is YYEEEE. V gave up 4 bases and J gave up 0 bases; unmatched junction bases: 4. The CDR3 is made up of 15 amino acids. The CDR3 nucleotides are TGTGCCAGCAGCCCAAGGACAGGGGTGAACACTGAAGCTTTCTTT. As protein: CASSPRTGVNTEAFF.

This sequence joins TRBV25-1 and TRBJ2-1; D unclear. Germline V gene lookup returns CDR1 MGHDK and CDR2 SYGVNS. The V gene lost 2 bases and the J gene lost 3 bases, with 5 bases spanning the gap. This CDR3 has 13 residues. The CDR3 spells CASSEIVYNEQFF. The DNA of the CDR3 is TGTGCCAGCAGTGAAATTGTCTACAATGAGCAGTTCTTC.

The gene calls are TRBV21-1 and TRBJ1-5. TRBV21-1 counts as a pseudogene. The CDR3 is 14 amino acids. In nucleotides, the CDR3 is TGTGCCAGCAGCATCGATGACGCTAATCAGCCCCAGCATTTT. Translated: CASSIDDANQPQHF.